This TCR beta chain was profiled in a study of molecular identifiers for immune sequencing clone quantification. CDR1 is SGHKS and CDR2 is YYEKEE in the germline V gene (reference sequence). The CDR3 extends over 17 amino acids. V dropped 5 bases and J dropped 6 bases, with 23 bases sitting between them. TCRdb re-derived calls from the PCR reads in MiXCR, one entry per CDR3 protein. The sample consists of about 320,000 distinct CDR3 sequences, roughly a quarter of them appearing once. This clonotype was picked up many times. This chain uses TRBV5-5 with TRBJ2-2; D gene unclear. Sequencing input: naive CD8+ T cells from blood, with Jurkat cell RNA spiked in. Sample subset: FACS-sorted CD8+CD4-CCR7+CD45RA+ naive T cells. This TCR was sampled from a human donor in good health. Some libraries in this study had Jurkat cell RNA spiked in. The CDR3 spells CASSRAPPSSNAGELFF. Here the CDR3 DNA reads TGTGCCAGCAGTCGGGCCCCCCCATCCTCCAACGCCGGGGAGCTGTTTTTT. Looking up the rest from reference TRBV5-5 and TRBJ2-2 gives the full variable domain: DAGVTQSPTHLIKTRGQQVTLRCSPISGHKSVSWYQQVLGQGPQFIFQYYEKEERGRGNFPDRFSARQFPNYSSELNVNALLLGDSALYLCASSRAPPSSNAGELFFGEGSRLTVL.